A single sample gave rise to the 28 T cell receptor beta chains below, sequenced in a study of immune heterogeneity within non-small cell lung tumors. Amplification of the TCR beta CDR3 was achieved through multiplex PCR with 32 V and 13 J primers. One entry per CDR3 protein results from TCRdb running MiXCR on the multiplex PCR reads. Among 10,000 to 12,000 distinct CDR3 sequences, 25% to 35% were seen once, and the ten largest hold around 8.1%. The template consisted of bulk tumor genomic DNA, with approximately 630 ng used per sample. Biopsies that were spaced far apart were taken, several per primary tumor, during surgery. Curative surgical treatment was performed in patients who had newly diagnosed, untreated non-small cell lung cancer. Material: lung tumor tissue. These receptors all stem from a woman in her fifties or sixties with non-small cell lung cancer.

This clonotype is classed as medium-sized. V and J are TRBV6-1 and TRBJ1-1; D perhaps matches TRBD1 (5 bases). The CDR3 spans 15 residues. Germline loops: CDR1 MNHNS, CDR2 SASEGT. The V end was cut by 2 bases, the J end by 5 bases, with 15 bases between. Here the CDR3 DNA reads TGTGCCAGCAGTGAATATAGGGGTTCGGGGACTGAAGCTTTCTTT. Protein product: CASSEYRGSGTEAFF.

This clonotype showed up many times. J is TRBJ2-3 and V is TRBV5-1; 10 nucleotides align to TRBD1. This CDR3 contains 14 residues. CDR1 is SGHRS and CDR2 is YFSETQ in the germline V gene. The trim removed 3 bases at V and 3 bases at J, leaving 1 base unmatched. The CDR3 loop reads CASSSGQGTDTQYF. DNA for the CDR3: TGCGCCAGCAGCTCGGGACAGGGGACAGATACGCAGTATTTT.

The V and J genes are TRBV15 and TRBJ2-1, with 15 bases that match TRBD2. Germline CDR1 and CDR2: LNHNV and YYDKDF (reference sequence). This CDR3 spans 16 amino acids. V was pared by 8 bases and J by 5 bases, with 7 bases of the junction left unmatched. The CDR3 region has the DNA TGTGCCACCGGACCCGGGACTAGCGGGAGGCACAATGAGCAGTTCTTC. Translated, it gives CATGPGTSGRHNEQFF.

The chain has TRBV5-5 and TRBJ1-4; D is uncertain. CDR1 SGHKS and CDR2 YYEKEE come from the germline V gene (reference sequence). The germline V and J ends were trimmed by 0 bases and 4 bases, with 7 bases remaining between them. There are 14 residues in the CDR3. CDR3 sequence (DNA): TGTGCCAGCAGCTTGGGACGGATTAATGAAAAACTGTTTTTT. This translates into CASSLGRINEKLFF. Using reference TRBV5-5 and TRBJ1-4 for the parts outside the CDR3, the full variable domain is DAGVTQSPTHLIKTRGQQVTLRCSPISGHKSVSWYQQVLGQGPQFIFQYYEKEERGRGNFPDRFSARQFPNYSSELNVNALLLGDSALYLCASSLGRINEKLFFGSGTQLSVL.

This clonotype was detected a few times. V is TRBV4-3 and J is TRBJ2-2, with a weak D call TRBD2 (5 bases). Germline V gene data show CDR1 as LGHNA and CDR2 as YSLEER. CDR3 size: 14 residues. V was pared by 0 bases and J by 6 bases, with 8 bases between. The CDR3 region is CASSQDGGPGELFF. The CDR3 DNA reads TGCGCCAGCAGCCAAGATGGCGGGCCCGGGGAGCTGTTTTTT.

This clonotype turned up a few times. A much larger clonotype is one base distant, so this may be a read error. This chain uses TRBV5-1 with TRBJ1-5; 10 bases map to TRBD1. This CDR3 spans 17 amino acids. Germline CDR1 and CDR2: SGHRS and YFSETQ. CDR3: CASILGTGANSYQPQHF. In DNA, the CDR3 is TGCGCCAGCATCTTGGGGACAGGGGCTAATTCGTATCAGCCCCAGCATTTT.

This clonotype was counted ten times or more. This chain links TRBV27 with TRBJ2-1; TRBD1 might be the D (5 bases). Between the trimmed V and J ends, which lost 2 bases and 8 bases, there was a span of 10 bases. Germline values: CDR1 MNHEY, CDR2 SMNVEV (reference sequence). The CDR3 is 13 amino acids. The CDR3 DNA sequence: TGTGCCAGCAGTTTAGGGGCTTTGGATGAGCAGTTCTTC. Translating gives CASSLGALDEQFF.

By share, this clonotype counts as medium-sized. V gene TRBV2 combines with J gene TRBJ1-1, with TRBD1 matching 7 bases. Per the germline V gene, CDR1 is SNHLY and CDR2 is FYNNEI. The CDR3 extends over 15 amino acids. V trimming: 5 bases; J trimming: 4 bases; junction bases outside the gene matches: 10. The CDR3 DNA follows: TGTGCCAGCAGTAGGGACAGCTTGGGTGGCACTGAAGCTTTCTTT. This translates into CASSRDSLGGTEAFF. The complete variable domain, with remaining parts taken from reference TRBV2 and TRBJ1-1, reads EPEVTQTPSHQVTQMGQEVILRCVPISNHLYFYWYRQILGQKVEFLVSFYNNEISEKSEIFDDQFSVERPDGSNFTLKIRSTKLEDSAMYFCASSRDSLGGTEAFFGQGTRLTVV.

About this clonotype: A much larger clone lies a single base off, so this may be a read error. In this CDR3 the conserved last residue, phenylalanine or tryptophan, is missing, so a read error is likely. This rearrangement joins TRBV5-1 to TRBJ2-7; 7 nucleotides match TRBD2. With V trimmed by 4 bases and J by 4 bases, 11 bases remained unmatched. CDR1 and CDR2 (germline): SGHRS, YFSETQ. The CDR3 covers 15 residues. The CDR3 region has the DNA TGCGCCAGCAGCCCCGCCCGGACTAGTCGTTACGAGCAGTACCTC. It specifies CASSPARTSRYEQYL.

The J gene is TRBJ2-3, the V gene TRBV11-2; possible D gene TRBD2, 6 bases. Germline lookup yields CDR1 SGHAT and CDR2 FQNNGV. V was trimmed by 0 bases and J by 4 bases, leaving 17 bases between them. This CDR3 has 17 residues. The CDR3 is CASSLDPPGLAPDTQYF. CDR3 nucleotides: TGTGCCAGCAGCTTAGATCCCCCGGGACTTGCCCCAGATACGCAGTATTTT.

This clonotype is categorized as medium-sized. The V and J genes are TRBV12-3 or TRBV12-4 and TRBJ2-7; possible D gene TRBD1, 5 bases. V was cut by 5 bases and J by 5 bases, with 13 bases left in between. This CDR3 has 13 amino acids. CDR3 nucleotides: TGTGCCAGCAGTGCAACAGGTCTCCACGAGCAGTACTTC. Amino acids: CASSATGLHEQYF.

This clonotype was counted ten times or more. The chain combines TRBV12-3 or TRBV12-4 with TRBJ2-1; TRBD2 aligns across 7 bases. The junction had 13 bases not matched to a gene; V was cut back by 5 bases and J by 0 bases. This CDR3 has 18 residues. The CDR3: CASSPYELASSSYNEQFF. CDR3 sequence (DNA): TGTGCCAGCAGTCCGTACGAACTAGCGTCGAGCTCCTACAATGAGCAGTTCTTC.

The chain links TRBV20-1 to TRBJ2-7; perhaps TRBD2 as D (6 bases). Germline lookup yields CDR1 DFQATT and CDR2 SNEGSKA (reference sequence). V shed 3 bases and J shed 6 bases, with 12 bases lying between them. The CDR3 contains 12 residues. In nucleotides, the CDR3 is TGCAGTGCTAGGCAGGGAGGCGGCGAGCAGTACTTC. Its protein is CSARQGGGEQYF.

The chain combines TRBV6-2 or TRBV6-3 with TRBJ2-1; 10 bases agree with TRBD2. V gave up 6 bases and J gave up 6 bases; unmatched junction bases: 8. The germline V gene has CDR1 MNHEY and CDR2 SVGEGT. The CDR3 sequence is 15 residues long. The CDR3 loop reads CASSSILAGVNEQFF. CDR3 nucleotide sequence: TGTGCCAGCAGCTCGATTCTAGCGGGAGTCAATGAGCAGTTCTTC.

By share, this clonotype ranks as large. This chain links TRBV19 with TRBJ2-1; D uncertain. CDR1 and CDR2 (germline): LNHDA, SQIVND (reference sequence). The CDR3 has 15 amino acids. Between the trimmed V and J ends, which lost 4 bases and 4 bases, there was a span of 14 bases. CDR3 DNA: TGTGCCAGTAGTACCTATCAGACGCCTTACAATGAGCAGTTCTTC. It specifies CASSTYQTPYNEQFF.

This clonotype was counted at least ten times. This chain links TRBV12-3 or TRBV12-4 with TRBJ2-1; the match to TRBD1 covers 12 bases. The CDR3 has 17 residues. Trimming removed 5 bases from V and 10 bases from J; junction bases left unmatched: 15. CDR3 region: CASSPGTGGTLSSEQFF. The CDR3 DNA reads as TGTGCCAGCAGTCCAGGGACAGGGGGCACCCTTTCGAGCGAGCAGTTCTTC.

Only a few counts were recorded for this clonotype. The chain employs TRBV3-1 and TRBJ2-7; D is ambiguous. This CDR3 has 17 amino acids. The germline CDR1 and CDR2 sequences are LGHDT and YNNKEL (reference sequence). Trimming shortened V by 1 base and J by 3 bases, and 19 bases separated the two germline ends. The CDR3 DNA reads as TGTGCCAGCAGCCAAGCCTTTGGGCCCATGAAGGGCTACGAGCAGTACTTC. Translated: CASSQAFGPMKGYEQYF.

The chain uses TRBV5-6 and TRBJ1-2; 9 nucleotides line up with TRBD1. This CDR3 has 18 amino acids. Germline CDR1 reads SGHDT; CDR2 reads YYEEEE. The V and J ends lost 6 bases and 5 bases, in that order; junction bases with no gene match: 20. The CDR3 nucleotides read TGTGCCAGCAACTTCCTACCGGGACAGGGCGCCCTTTTTTATGGCTACACCTTC. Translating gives CASNFLPGQGALFYGYTF.

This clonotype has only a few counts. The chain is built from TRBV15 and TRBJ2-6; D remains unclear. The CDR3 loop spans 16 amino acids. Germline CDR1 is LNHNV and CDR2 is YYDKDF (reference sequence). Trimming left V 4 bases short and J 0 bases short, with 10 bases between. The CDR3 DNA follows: TGTGCCACCAGCAATAGCCTTCCCTCTGGGGCCAACGTCCTGACTTTC. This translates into CATSNSLPSGANVLTF.

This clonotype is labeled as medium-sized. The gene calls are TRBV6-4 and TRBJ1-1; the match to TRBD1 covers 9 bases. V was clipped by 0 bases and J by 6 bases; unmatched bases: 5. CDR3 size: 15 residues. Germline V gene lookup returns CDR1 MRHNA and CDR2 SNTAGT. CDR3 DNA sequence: TGTGCCAGCAGTGACTCGGAGACAGGGGGTTCTGAAGCTTTCTTT. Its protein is CASSDSETGGSEAFF.

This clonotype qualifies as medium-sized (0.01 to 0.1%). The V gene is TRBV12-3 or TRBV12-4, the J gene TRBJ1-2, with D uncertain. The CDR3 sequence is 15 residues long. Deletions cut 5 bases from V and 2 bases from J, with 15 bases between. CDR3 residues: CASSPRLAANYGYTF. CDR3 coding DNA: TGTGCCAGCAGTCCCCGTTTAGCGGCCAACTATGGCTACACCTTC.

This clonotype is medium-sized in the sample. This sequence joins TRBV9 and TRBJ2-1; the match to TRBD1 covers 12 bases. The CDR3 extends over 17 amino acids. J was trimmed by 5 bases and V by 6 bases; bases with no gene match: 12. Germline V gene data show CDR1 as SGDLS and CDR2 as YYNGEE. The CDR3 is CASNLKGGQGAHNEQFF. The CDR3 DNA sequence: TGTGCCAGCAACCTCAAGGGGGGACAGGGGGCGCACAATGAGCAGTTCTTC.

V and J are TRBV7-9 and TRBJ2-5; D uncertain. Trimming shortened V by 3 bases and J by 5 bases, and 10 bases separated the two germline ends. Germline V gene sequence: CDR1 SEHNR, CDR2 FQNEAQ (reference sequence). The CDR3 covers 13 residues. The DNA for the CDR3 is TGTGCCAGCAGCTTCGCTACCGGGGAGACCCAGTACTTC. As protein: CASSFATGETQYF.

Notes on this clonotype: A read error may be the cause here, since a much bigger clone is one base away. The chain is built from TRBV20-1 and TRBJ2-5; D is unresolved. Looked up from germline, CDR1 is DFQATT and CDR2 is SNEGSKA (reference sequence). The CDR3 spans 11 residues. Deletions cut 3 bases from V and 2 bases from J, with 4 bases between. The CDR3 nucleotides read TGCAGTGCTAGTAATCAAGAGACCCAGTACTTC. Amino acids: CSASNQETQYF.

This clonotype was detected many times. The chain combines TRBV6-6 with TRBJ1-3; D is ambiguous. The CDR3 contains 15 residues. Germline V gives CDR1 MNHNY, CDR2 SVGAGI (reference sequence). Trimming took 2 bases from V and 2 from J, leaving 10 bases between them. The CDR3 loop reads CASSYEGVTGNTIYF. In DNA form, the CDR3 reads TGTGCCAGCAGTTACGAGGGTGTGACTGGAAACACCATATATTTT.

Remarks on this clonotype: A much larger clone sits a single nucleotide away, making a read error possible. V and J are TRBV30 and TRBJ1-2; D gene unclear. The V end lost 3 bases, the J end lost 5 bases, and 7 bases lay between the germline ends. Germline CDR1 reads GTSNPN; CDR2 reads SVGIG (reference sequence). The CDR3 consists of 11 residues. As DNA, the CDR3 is TGTGCCTGGAGCGGGTCGTATGGCTACACCTTC. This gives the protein CAWSGSYGYTF.

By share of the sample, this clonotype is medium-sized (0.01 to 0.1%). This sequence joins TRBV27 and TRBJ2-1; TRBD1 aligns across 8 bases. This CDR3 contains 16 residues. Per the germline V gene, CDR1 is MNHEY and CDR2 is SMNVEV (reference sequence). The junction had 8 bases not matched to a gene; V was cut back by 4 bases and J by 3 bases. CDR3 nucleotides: TGTGCCAGCAGTTCCACAGGGGGACCATACTACAATGAGCAGTTCTTC. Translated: CASSSTGGPYYNEQFF.

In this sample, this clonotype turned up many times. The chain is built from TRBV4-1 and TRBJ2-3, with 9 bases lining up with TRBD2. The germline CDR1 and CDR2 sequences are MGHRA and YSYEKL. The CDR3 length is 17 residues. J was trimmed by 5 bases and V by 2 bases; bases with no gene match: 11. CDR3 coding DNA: TGCGCCAGCAGCCAACAACTTTCTAGCGGGACGATAGATACGCAGTATTTT. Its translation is CASSQQLSSGTIDTQYF.